This T cell receptor (beta chain) was sequenced during a study of blood T cell repertoires in COVID-19. Overall study: COVID-19 samples, acute and convalescent, were from the United States, Italy and Spain.

Germline-derived CDR1 and CDR2 are LNHDA and SQIVND (reference sequence). The CDR3 covers 13 residues. Trimming stripped 5 bases from V and 0 bases from J, with 7 bases between. The table came from immunoSEQ multiplex PCR; TCRdb's copy has only in-frame clones and leaves some out. The sample contains about 210,000 clones, around 88% of which appear only once. The cohort comprised adults aged roughly 18 to 100 years residing in 24 US areas. Assignments of participants to cohorts depended upon their own reported clinical history. The rearrangement joins TRBV19 to TRBJ2-5, with D perhaps matching TRBD2 (6 bases). Sequencing was carried out using PBMCs or T cells enriched from blood (not recorded which). The receptor comes from a woman aged 40 to 50 with acute COVID-19. The CDR3 region has the DNA TGTGCCAGTAGTCGGGACTACCAAGAGACCCAGTACTTC. Its protein is CASSRDYQETQYF.